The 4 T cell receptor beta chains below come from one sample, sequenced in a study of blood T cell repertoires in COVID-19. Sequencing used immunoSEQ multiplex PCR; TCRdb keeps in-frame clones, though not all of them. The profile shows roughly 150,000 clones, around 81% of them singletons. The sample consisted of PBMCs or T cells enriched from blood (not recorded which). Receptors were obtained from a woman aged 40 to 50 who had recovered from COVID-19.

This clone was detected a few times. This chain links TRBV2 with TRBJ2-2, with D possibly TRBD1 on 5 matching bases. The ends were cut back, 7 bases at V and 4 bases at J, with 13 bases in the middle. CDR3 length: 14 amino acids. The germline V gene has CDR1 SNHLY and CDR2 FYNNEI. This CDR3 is CASKGRVGTGELFF. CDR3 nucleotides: TGTGCCAGCAAAGGCAGGGTGGGCACCGGGGAGCTGTTTTTT.

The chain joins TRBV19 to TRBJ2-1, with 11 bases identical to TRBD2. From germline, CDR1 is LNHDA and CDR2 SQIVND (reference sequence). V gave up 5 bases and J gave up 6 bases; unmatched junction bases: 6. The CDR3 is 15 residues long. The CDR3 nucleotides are TGTGCCAGTAGTCAGACTAGCGGGACGATCAATGAGCAGTTCTTC. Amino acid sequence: CASSQTSGTINEQFF.

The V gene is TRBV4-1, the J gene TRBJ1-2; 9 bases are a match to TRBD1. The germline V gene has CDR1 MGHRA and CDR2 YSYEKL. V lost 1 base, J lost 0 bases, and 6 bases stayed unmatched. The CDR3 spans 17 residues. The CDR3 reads CASSQGDRVTANYGYTF. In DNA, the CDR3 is TGCGCCAGCAGCCAAGGGGACAGGGTTACTGCTAACTATGGCTACACCTTC.

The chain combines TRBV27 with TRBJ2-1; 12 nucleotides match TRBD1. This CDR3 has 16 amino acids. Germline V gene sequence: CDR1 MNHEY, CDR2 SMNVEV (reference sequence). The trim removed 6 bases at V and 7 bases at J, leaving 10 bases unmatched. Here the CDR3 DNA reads TGTGCCAGCAGCCTGACCGGGACAGGGGGCAGGAATGAGCAGTTCTTC. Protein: CASSLTGTGGRNEQFF.